This T cell receptor beta chain was sequenced in a study of PD-1 blockade in mismatch repair-deficient tumors. Study at large: All were previously treated, progressing patients with around 12 mismatch repair-deficient cancer types.

Study-level results: After pembrolizumab, tumor-resident clones rose rapidly, then generally contracted before radiologic responses.

Clones were read by immunoSEQ multiplex PCR, and TCRdb kept only the in-frame ones, dropping some. The sample has some 49,000 clones; around 77% are singletons. TCRs were sequenced from three patients responding to pembrolizumab. Remarks on this clone: Its target is not known.

Germline V CDR1 and CDR2: LGHNA, YNFKEQ. V lost 5 bases and J lost 7, with 12 bases in between. The CDR3 length is 13 residues. The chain is built from TRBV4-2 and TRBJ2-1; no reliable D call. This sequence originates from an adult with mismatch repair-deficient cancer. Here the sequenced sample was PBMCs, taken before pembrolizumab treatment. Here the CDR3 DNA reads TGTGCCAGCAGCTTTACCCGGCTTAATGAGCAGTTCTTC. It is translated as CASSFTRLNEQFF.